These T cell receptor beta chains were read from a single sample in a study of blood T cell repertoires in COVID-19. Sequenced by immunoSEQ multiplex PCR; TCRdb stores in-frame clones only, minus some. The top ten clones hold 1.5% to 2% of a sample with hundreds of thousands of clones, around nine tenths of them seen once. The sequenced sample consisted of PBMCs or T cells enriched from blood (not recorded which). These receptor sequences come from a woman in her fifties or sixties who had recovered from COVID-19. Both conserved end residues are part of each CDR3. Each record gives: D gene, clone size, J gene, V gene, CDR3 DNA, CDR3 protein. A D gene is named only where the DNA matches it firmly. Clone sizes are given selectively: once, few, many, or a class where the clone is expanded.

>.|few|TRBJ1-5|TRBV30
TGTGCCTGGAGAGGACAGAGAAGCAATCAGCCCCAGCATTTT
CAWRGQRSNQPQHF
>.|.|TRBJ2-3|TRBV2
TGTGCCAGCAGAAACTACCTAAGCACAGATACGCAGTATTTT
CASRNYLSTDTQYF
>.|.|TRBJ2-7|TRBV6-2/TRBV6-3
TGTGCCAGCACCCCGCACTTGCGTTACGAGCAGTACTTC
CASTPHLRYEQYF
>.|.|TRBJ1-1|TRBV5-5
TGTGCCAGCAGCTTTAGGGGGGGAACTTACACTGAAGCTTTCTTT
CASSFRGGTYTEAFF
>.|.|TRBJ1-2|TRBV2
TGTGCCAGCAGTGAACTTCCTACTGGCTACACCTTC
CASSELPTGYTF
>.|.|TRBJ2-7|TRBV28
TGTGCCAGCAGTTCCAGGGGGGTTTACGAGCAGTACTTC
CASSSRGVYEQYF
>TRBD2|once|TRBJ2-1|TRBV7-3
TGTGCCAGCAGCTTAAACCTAGCGGGAGGGAGCGATGAGCAGTTCTTC
CASSLNLAGGSDEQFF
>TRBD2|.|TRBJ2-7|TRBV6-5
TGTGCCAGCAGCCTCCAGCGGGAGAAACACGAGCAGTACTTC
CASSLQREKHEQYF
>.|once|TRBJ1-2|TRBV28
TGTGCCATTGCGGACAGCTATGGCTACACCTTC
CAIADSYGYTF
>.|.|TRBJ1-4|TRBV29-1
TGCAGCGTTGTGACCAGCGGTGGTGAAAAACTGTTTTTT
CSVVTSGGEKLFF
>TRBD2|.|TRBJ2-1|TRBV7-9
TGTGCCAGCAGCTTAGTAAGGCTAGCGGTCTACAATGAGCAGTTCTTC
CASSLVRLAVYNEQFF
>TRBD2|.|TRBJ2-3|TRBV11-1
TGTGCCAGCAGCCGACTAGCGGGAGAGGCAGATACGCAGTATTTT
CASSRLAGEADTQYF
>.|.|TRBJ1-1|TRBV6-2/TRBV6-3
TGTGCCAGCAGTTACTCAGATCAGGGAGGGCGAGGCCAGCCGGCTTTT
CASSYSDQGGRGQPAF
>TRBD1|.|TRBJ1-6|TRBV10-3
TGTGCCATCAGCCCTGGGGACAGGGTGTCACCCCTCCACTTT
CAISPGDRVSPLHF
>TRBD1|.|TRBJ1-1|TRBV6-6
TGTGCCAGCAGCGGACAGGCCGTTCGTTCTACTGAAGCTTTCTTT
CASSGQAVRSTEAFF
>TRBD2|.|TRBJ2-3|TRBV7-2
TGTGCCAGCAGCTTAGCGGGAGGGAACACAGATACGCAGTATTTT
CASSLAGGNTDTQYF
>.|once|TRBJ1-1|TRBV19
TGTGCCAGTAGTATACTAGGGGCCGTGAACACTGAAGCTTTCTTT
CASSILGAVNTEAFF
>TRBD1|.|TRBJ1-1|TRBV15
TGTGCCACCAGCAGAGATCAGGGGGGCATGAACACTGAAGCTTTCTTT
CATSRDQGGMNTEAFF
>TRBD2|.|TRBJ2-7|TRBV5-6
TGTGCCAGCAGCTTGGCATCTTTTAGCGGGAGTGGCGAGCAGTACTTC
CASSLASFSGSGEQYF
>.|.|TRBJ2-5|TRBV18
TGTGCCAGCTCACCTATGGAGGAGACCCAGTACTTC
CASSPMEETQYF
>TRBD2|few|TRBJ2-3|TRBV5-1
TGCGCCAGCAGCTTGGGTCTAGCGGCTAGCACAGATACGCAGTATTTT
CASSLGLAASTDTQYF
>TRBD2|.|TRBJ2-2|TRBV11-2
TGTGCCAGCACCAATCAGCGGGGTGGCACCGGGGAGCTGTTTTTT
CASTNQRGGTGELFF
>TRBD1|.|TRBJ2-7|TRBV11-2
TGTGCCAGCAGCTCCGTAGGGACAGGGCACCACGAGCAGTACTTC
CASSSVGTGHHEQYF
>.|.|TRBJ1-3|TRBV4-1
TGCGCCAGCAGCCTAACAGGTTCTGGAAACACCATATATTTT
CASSLTGSGNTIYF